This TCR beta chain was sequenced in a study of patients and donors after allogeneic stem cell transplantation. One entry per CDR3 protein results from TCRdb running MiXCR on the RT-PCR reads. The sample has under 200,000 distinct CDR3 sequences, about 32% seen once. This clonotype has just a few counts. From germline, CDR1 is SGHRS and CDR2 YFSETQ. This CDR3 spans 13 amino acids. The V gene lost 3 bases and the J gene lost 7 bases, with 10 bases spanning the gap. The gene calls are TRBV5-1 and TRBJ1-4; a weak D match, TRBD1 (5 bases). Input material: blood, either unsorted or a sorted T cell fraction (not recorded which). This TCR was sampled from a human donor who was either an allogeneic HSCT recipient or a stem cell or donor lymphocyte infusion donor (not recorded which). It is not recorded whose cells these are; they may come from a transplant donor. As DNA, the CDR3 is TGCGCCAGCAGCTCAGGGCTACCTGAAAAACTGTTTTTT. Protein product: CASSSGLPEKLFF.